The rows below give T cell receptor beta chains drawn from one sample of a study. TCRdb re-called the reads through MiXCR, storing one row per CDR3 protein. The data show about 15,000 distinct CDR3 sequences, with about 35% seen just once and around 15% held by the top ten. Sample: blood. The receptors come from a human donor. The conserved cysteine and the conserved F or W are not part of the CDR3 here. Fields, in order: V gene, J gene, CDR3 protein.

>TRBV18|TRBJ2-7
ASSPPVAQHYEQY
>TRBV4-1|TRBJ2-1
ASSQFLADSYNEQF
>TRBV5-1|TRBJ2-1
ASSLEAVAGVVDEQF
>TRBV4-3|TRBJ1-6
ASSPGGTGSTLH
>TRBV10-2|TRBJ2-7
ASSQNRLAPNEQY
>TRBV10-3|TRBJ2-3
ALRTGLDNEQY
>TRBV4-3|TRBJ2-3
ASSQGTGFTDTQY
>TRBV23-1|TRBJ2-4
ASSPRGLAKNIQY
>TRBV4-2|TRBJ2-4
ASSQETWQGGNIQY
>TRBV30|TRBJ2-7
AYTGTYEQY
>TRBV4-2|TRBJ2-1
ASSQGGLAGDHEQF
>TRBV30|TRBJ1-1
AWRPLLNTEAF
>TRBV7-9|TRBJ2-5
ASSPGLAGGETQY
>TRBV19|TRBJ1-5
ASSFSPPTAPFRNQPQH
>TRBV4-3|TRBJ2-3
ASSQDPAGGSPTDTQY
>TRBV29-1|TRBJ1-2
SVEALQGIYGYT
>TRBV20-1|TRBJ1-5
SAWYRGSNQPQH
>TRBV18|TRBJ1-5
ASSPIRAGNQPQH
>TRBV20-1|TRBJ1-3
SAGPPPGNTIY
>TRBV30|TRBJ2-7
AWSWGLAESVFNEQY
>TRBV29-1|TRBJ2-1
SVEPTGYEQF
>TRBV14|TRBJ2-1
ASSQEVLAGVAYNEQF
>TRBV28|TRBJ2-2
ASSSISGRHGGELF
>TRBV20-1|TRBJ2-3
SASWASGLGPSDTQY
>TRBV29-1|TRBJ1-4
SVGVGAWEKLF
>TRBV30|TRBJ1-4
AWRPRTGRVEKLF
>TRBV29-1|TRBJ2-7
SVVLAGGYEQY
>TRBV4-3|TRBJ1-5
ASSQDKPSGSQH
>TRBV7-2|TRBJ2-6
ASSQEILT
>TRBV4-3|TRBJ2-1
ASSVVADSYNEQF
>TRBV4-2|TRBJ2-7
ASSHGGLLYEQY
>TRBV6-2/TRBV6-3|TRBJ1-1
ASRNLNTEAF